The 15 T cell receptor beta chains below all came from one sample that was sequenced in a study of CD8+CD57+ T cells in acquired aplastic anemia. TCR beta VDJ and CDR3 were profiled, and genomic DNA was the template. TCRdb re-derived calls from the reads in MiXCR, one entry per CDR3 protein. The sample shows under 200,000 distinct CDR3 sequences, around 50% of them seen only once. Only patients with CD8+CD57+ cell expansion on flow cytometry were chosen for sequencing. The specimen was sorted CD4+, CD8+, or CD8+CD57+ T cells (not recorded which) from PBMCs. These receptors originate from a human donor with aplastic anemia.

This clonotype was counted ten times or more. In DNA form, the CDR3 reads TGTGCCATCAGTGAGTCCGGCTTCTCCTCTGGGGCCAACGTCCTGACTTTC. Protein sequence: CAISESGFSSGANVLTF. The chain is built from TRBV10-3 and TRBJ2-6, with D unclear. V lost 0 bases to trimming and J lost 0 bases, with 9 bases between them. The CDR3 consists of 17 residues. CDR1 is ENHRY and CDR2 is SYGVKD in the germline V gene.

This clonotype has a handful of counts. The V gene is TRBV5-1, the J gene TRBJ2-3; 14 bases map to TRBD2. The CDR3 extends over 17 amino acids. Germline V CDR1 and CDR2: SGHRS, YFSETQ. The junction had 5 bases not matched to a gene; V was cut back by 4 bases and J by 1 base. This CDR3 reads CASSAGLAGVGTDTQYF. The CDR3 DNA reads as TGCGCCAGCAGCGCGGGACTAGCGGGAGTAGGCACAGATACGCAGTATTTT.

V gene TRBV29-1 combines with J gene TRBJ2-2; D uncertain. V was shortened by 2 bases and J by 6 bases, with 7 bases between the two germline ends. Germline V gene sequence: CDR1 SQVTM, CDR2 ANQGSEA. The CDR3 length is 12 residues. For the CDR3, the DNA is TGCAGCGTTGAACGGCGCGCCGGGGAGCTGTTTTTT. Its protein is CSVERRAGELFF.

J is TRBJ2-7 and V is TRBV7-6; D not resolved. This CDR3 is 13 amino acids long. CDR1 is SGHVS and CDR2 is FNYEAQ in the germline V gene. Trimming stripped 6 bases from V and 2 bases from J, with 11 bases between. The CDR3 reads CASSWAATYEQYF. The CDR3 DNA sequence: TGTGCCAGCAGTTGGGCAGCCACCTACGAGCAGTACTTC.

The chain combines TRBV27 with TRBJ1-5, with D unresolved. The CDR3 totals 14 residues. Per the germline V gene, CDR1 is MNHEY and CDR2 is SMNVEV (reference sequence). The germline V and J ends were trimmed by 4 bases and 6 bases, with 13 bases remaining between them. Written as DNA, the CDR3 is TGTGCCAGCAGTTATGTACCCTGGGGTCAGCCCCAGCATTTT. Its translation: CASSYVPWGQPQHF.

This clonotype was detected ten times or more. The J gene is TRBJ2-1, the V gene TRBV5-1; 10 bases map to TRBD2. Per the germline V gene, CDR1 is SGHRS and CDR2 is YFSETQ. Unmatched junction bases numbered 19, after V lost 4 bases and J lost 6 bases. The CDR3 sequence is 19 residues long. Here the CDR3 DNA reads TGCGCCAGCAGCCCCAGGGGAACTAGCGGGAACCATCGTCCCAATGAGCAGTTCTTC. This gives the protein CASSPRGTSGNHRPNEQFF.

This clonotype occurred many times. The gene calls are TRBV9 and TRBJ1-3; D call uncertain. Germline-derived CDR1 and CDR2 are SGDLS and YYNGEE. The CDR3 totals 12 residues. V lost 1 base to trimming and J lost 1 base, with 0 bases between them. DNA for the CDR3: TGTGCCAGCAGCGTATCTGGAAACACCATATATTTT. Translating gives CASSVSGNTIYF.

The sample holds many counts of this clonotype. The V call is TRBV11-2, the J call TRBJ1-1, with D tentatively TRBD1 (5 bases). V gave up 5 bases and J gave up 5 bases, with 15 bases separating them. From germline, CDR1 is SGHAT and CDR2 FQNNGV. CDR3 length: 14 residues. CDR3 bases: TGTGCCAGCAGCCCGGCCGACAGTTGGACTGAAGCTTTCTTT. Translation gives CASSPADSWTEAFF. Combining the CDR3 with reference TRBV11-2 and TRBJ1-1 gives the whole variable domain EAGVAQSPRYKIIEKRQSVAFWCNPISGHATLYWYQQILGQGPKLLIQFQNNGVVDDSQLPKDRFSAERLKGVDSTLKIQPAKLEDSAVYLCASSPADSWTEAFFGQGTRLTVV.

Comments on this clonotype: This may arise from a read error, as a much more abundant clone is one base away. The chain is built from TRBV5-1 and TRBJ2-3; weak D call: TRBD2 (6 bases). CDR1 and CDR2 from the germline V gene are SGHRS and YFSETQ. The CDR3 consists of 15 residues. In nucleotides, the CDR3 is TGCGCCAGCGCTGTCCGCGGGATGAAAACAGATACGCCGTATTTT. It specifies CASAVRGMKTDTPYF.

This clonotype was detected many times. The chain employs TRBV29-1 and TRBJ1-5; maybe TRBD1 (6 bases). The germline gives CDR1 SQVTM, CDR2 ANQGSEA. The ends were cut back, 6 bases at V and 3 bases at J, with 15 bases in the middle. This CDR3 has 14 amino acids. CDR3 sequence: CSVETGGDNQPQHF. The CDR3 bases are TGCAGCGTAGAGACAGGCGGGGACAATCAGCCCCAGCATTTT.

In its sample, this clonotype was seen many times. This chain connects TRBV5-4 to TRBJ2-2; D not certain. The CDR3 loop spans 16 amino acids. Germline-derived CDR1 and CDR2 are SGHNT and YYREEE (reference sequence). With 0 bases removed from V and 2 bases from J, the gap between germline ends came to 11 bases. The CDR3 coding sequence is TGTGCCAGCAGCTTGGGAGACAATCGAAACACCGGGGAGCTGTTTTTT. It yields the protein CASSLGDNRNTGELFF.

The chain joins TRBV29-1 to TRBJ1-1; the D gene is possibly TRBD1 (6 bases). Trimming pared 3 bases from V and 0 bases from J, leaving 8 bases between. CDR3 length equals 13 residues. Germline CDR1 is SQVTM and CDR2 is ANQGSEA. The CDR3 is CSVDDRLNTEAFF. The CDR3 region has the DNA TGCAGCGTTGATGACAGGTTGAACACTGAAGCTTTCTTT.

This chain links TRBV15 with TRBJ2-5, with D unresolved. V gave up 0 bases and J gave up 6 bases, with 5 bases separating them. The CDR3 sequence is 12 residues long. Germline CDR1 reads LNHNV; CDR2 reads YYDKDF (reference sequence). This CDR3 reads CATSRDLKTQYF. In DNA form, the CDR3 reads TGTGCCACCAGCAGAGATCTGAAGACCCAGTACTTC.

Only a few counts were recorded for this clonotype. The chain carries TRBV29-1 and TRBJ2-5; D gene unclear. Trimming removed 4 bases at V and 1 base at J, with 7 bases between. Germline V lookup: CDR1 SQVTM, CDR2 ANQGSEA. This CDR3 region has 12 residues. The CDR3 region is CSVVRSQETQYF. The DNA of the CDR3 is TGCAGCGTTGTGAGGAGCCAAGAGACCCAGTACTTC.

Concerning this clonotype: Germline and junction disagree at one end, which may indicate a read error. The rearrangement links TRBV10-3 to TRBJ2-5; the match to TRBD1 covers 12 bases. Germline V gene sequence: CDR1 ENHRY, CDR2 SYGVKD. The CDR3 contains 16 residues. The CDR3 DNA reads TGTGCCACCAGTGTTGGCGGGACAGGGGGCGTCGAGACCCAGTGCTTC. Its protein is CATSVGGTGGVETQCF.